A single sample gave rise to the 32 T cell receptor beta chains below, sequenced in a study of T cell responses to AZD1222 COVID-19 vaccine. Libraries were prepared by immunoSEQ multiplex PCR; TCRdb keeps only in-frame clonotypes and omits some of them. The data show about 59,000 clones, with 89% seen just once and 5.5% to 7% held by the top ten. Sequencing was performed on peripheral blood, taken 28 days after the second AZD1222 dose. These receptors originate from an adult who received the AZD1222 COVID-19 vaccine.

The chain employs TRBV10-3 and TRBJ2-7, with TRBD2 matching over 7 bases. J was trimmed by 3 bases and V by 0 bases; bases with no gene match: 8. The length of the CDR3 is 16 residues. Germline CDR1 and CDR2: ENHRY and SYGVKD. The CDR3 is CAISESRVAGHYEQYF. The CDR3 DNA reads as TGTGCCATCAGTGAGTCACGAGTAGCGGGTCACTACGAGCAGTACTTC.

The gene calls are TRBV9 and TRBJ1-2; D not resolved. Germline assignment: CDR1 SGDLS and CDR2 YYNGEE. The length of the CDR3 is 12 residues. Trimming took 4 bases from V and 7 from J, leaving 11 bases between them. CDR3 region: CASSPGVVGYTF. CDR3 nucleotide sequence: TGTGCCAGCAGCCCCGGGGTCGTTGGCTACACCTTC.

The rearrangement joins TRBV19 to TRBJ2-3, with TRBD2 matching 16 bases. The CDR3 is 18 residues long. CDR1 LNHDA and CDR2 SQIVND come from the germline V gene (reference sequence). The V segment lost 6 bases and the J segment 3 bases; nucleotides outside the gene matches: 9. CDR3 in amino acids: CASRDQGLAGGRTDTQYF. In DNA, the CDR3 is TGTGCCAGTAGGGACCAGGGACTAGCGGGGGGGCGGACAGATACGCAGTATTTT. Filled out from reference TRBV19 and TRBJ2-3, the complete variable domain reads DGGITQSPKYLFRKEGQNVTLSCEQNLNHDAMYWYRQDPGQGLRLIYYSQIVNDFQKGDIAEGYSVSREKKESFPLTVTSAQKNPTAFYLCASRDQGLAGGRTDTQYFGPGTRLTVL.

The rearrangement uses TRBV10-1 and TRBJ2-3, with no clear D. The CDR3 loop spans 12 amino acids. CDR1 WNHNN and CDR2 SYGVQD come from the germline V gene (reference sequence). Trimming removed 3 bases at V and 5 bases at J, with 6 bases between. The CDR3 is CASSDHRDTQYF. The CDR3 bases are TGCGCCAGCAGTGATCACCGAGATACGCAGTATTTT.

This clone has more than one count but fewer than ten. The genes are TRBV7-9 and TRBJ1-5, with D perhaps matching TRBD1 (6 bases). CDR3 length: 14 amino acids. Trimming removed 5 bases from V and 3 bases from J, with 11 bases in between. Germline CDR1 reads SEHNR; CDR2 reads FQNEAQ (reference sequence). The CDR3 nucleotides read TGTGCCAGCAGCCCACCAGGGGCCAATCAGCCCCAGCATTTT. It is translated as CASSPPGANQPQHF.

This chain uses TRBV3-1 (or the pseudogene TRBV3-2) with TRBJ2-7; D not certain. Germline V lookup: CDR1 LGHDT, CDR2 YNNKEL (reference sequence). The CDR3 spans 13 residues. The germline V and J ends were trimmed by 5 bases and 6 bases, with 14 bases remaining between them. For the CDR3, the DNA is TGTGCCAGCAGCTTCGACCGGAGCGCCGAGCAGTACTTC. Translated: CASSFDRSAEQYF.

The rearrangement uses TRBV6-5 and TRBJ1-5; 8 bases are shared with TRBD1. With 6 bases clipped from V and 7 bases from J, the junction kept 8 bases outside the gene matches. The CDR3 length is 14 residues. Looked up from germline, CDR1 is MNHEY and CDR2 is SVGAGI. CDR3 residues: CASRGQGKGQPQHF. In DNA form, the CDR3 reads TGTGCCAGCAGAGGACAGGGTAAAGGGCAGCCCCAGCATTTT.

The J gene is TRBJ2-1, the V gene TRBV6-4; D is unresolved. The V gene lost 0 bases and the J gene lost 0 bases, with 9 bases spanning the gap. The germline V gene has CDR1 MRHNA and CDR2 SNTAGT. The CDR3 spans 16 residues. In nucleotides, the CDR3 is TGTGCCAGCAGTGACTCTGAGGTGAGCTCCTACAATGAGCAGTTCTTC. Encoded protein: CASSDSEVSSYNEQFF.

The J gene is TRBJ1-2, the V gene TRBV25-1; D is uncertain. Germline V gives CDR1 MGHDK, CDR2 SYGVNS. The CDR3 sequence is 12 residues long. Trimming removed 2 bases at V and 3 bases at J, with 4 bases between. The CDR3 region has the DNA TGTGCCAGCAGTGAACTGTACTATGGCTACACCTTC. Translating it yields CASSELYYGYTF.

The DNA of the CDR3 is TGTGCCAGCAGCTCCGGACTAGCGGGGGGCTTAGAAGAGACCCAGTACTTC. Amino acids: CASSSGLAGGLEETQYF. The J gene is TRBJ2-5, the V gene TRBV9; 14 bases are shared with TRBD2. V lost 4 bases to trimming and J lost 3 bases; unmatched junction nucleotides: 8. There are 17 residues in the CDR3. CDR1 and CDR2 (germline): SGDLS, YYNGEE.

The rearrangement uses TRBV5-6 and TRBJ1-5; TRBD1 aligns across 7 bases. CDR1 and CDR2 from the germline V gene are SGHDT and YYEEEE. The CDR3 is made up of 15 amino acids. V gave up 0 bases and J gave up 2 bases; unmatched junction bases: 2. The CDR3 DNA follows: TGTGCCAGCAGCTTGGGACAGGGTCGCAATCAGCCCCAGCATTTT. Protein: CASSLGQGRNQPQHF.

The chain carries TRBV29-1 and TRBJ2-7, with 9 bases fitting TRBD2. V lost 5 bases, J lost 6 bases, and 8 bases stayed unmatched. The CDR3 is made up of 13 amino acids. Germline V gene lookup returns CDR1 SQVTM and CDR2 ANQGSEA. The CDR3 coding sequence is TGCAGCGTTCGGGCTAGCGGGGTTGGCGAGCAGTACTTC. It yields the protein CSVRASGVGEQYF.

J is TRBJ2-3 and V is TRBV6-4; TRBD1 or TRBD2 may be the D gene (5 bases each). Trimming removed 0 bases at V and 8 bases at J, with 12 bases between. The CDR3 has 14 amino acids. Germline values: CDR1 MRHNA, CDR2 SNTAGT. As DNA, the CDR3 is TGTGCCAGCAGTGACTCAATGACAGCGGCTACGCAGTATTTT. It encodes CASSDSMTAATQYF.

The V gene is TRBV2, the J gene TRBJ1-5; TRBD1 matches 10 bases. The CDR3 extends over 16 amino acids. J gave up 3 bases and V 5 bases, and 7 bases lay outside the gene matches. Looked up from germline, CDR1 is SNHLY and CDR2 is FYNNEI. CDR3 DNA: TGTGCCAGCAGTTTGGGACAGGGGTCCCCCAATCAGCCCCAGCATTTT. Encoded protein: CASSLGQGSPNQPQHF. Complete variable domain (other parts from reference TRBV2 and TRBJ1-5): EPEVTQTPSHQVTQMGQEVILRCVPISNHLYFYWYRQILGQKVEFLVSFYNNEISEKSEIFDDQFSVERPDGSNFTLKIRSTKLEDSAMYFCASSLGQGSPNQPQHFGDGTRLSIL.

This clone has just a few counts. V and J are TRBV29-1 and TRBJ1-1; D is ambiguous. CDR3 length equals 13 residues. The V end lost 5 bases, the J end lost 2 bases, and 12 bases lay between the germline ends. The germline V gene encodes CDR1 SQVTM and CDR2 ANQGSEA. The CDR3 loop is CSVREDPNTEAFF. The CDR3 DNA reads as TGCAGCGTTCGGGAGGACCCCAACACTGAAGCTTTCTTT.

This chain uses TRBV25-1 with TRBJ1-1; D remains unclear. This CDR3 is built from 15 residues. Trimming cost V 7 bases and J 0 bases, with 15 bases left between them. Germline lookup yields CDR1 MGHDK and CDR2 SYGVNS. The CDR3 here is CASTSQIGLNTEAFF. CDR3 DNA: TGTGCCAGCACCTCTCAGATAGGGCTGAACACTGAAGCTTTCTTT.

The rearrangement joins TRBV11-2 to TRBJ2-7; TRBD1 aligns across 7 bases. The CDR3 runs 16 residues. Trimming cost V 3 bases and J 4 bases; bases outside gene matches: 12. Germline V lookup: CDR1 SGHAT, CDR2 FQNNGV. The CDR3 DNA sequence: TGTGCCAGCAGCTTCTACCCGAGGGGACAGCCGTACGAGCAGTACTTC. Translation gives CASSFYPRGQPYEQYF.

The V gene is TRBV5-1, the J gene TRBJ2-5; either TRBD1 or TRBD2 may fit D (6 bases each). The CDR3 totals 14 residues. Germline V gene lookup returns CDR1 SGHRS and CDR2 YFSETQ. With 1 base removed from V and 6 bases from J, the gap between germline ends came to 13 bases. The CDR3 coding sequence is TGCGCCAGCAGCTTGAGGGGGGAGTCAAAGACCCAGTACTTC. It encodes CASSLRGESKTQYF.

J is TRBJ2-1 and V is TRBV20-1, with TRBD1 as a possible D gene (6 bases). V lost 3 bases and J 6 bases, leaving 24 bases between the germline ends. CDR1 is DFQATT and CDR2 is SNEGSKA in the germline V gene (reference sequence). This CDR3 comprises 17 residues. The CDR3 sequence is CSASLVVWGRTANEQFF. CDR3 nucleotides: TGCAGTGCTAGTTTGGTCGTTTGGGGGCGAACGGCCAATGAGCAGTTCTTC.

The chain links TRBV28 to TRBJ1-2; possible D gene TRBD1, 6 bases. V was shortened by 5 bases and J by 2 bases, with 15 bases between the two germline ends. The CDR3 totals 15 residues. Germline values: CDR1 MDHEN, CDR2 SYDVKM. CDR3 protein: CASSPGQPSNYGYTF. The CDR3 nucleotides are TGTGCCAGCAGTCCTGGACAGCCTAGCAACTATGGCTACACCTTC.

The chain couples TRBV3-1 (or the pseudogene TRBV3-2) to TRBJ1-5; D is unclear. This CDR3 is built from 15 residues. Germline V CDR1 and CDR2: LGHDT, YNNKEL (reference sequence). Trimming pared 4 bases from V and 2 bases from J, leaving 12 bases between. CDR3: CASSLAARGNQPQHF. The CDR3 bases are TGTGCCAGCAGCCTTGCAGCACGAGGCAATCAGCCCCAGCATTTT.

V and J are TRBV28 and TRBJ2-7; possible D gene TRBD1, 5 bases. Germline-derived CDR1 and CDR2 are MDHEN and SYDVKM. This CDR3 is built from 14 residues. Trimming stripped 5 bases from V and 2 bases from J, with 13 bases between. The CDR3 loop reads CASSTTGLTYEQYF. The CDR3 nucleotides are TGTGCCAGCAGTACAACAGGTCTGACCTACGAGCAGTACTTC. Full variable domain (rest looked up from reference TRBV28 and TRBJ2-7): DVKVTQSSRYLVKRTGEKVFLECVQDMDHENMFWYRQDPGLGLRLIYFSYDVKMKEKGDIPEGYSVSREKKERFSLILESASTNQTSMYLCASSTTGLTYEQYFGPGTRLTVT.

This rearrangement joins TRBV2 to TRBJ1-4; D is uncertain. Germline loops: CDR1 SNHLY, CDR2 FYNNEI. The CDR3 spans 13 residues. With 7 bases removed from V and 0 bases from J, the gap between germline ends came to 6 bases. CDR3 sequence (DNA): TGTGCCAGCAAGAGTGCAACTAATGAAAAACTGTTTTTT. This encodes CASKSATNEKLFF.

V gene TRBV5-1 combines with J gene TRBJ2-7, with no clear D. V was cut by 1 base and J by 3 bases, with 14 bases left in between. The CDR3 spans 15 residues. Germline CDR1 SGHRS, CDR2 YFSETQ. Here the CDR3 DNA reads TGCGCCAGCAGCTTGCCAGAGTCTAATAACTACGAGCAGTACTTC. This translates into CASSLPESNNYEQYF.

This clone was seen more than once but under ten times. This chain joins TRBV5-4 and TRBJ1-4; D is unclear. V lost 0 bases and J lost 7, with 10 bases in between. The CDR3 is 14 amino acids. Germline CDR1 and CDR2: SGHNT and YYREEE (reference sequence). The CDR3 nucleotides read TGTGCCAGCAGCTTGGCCGGAGCGGTTGAAAAACTGTTTTTT. The encoded protein is CASSLAGAVEKLFF.

The rearrangement joins TRBV2 to TRBJ2-5; no firm D call. The CDR3 runs 12 residues. The germline V gene encodes CDR1 SNHLY and CDR2 FYNNEI. Trimming took off 4 bases at V and 5 bases at J, with 8 bases between the two ends. The CDR3 DNA reads TGTGCCAGCAGTGCTACTACGGAGACCCAGTACTTC. It codes for CASSATTETQYF. Full variable domain (outside the CDR3, taken from reference TRBV2 and TRBJ2-5): EPEVTQTPSHQVTQMGQEVILRCVPISNHLYFYWYRQILGQKVEFLVSFYNNEISEKSEIFDDQFSVERPDGSNFTLKIRSTKLEDSAMYFCASSATTETQYFGPGTRLLVL.

The CDR3 DNA follows: TGTGCCAGCAGCTTACAGGGAAACACTGAAGCTTTCTTT. This encodes CASSLQGNTEAFF. The chain has TRBV7-2 and TRBJ1-1; D possibly corresponds to TRBD1 (5 bases). V was pared by 2 bases and J by 2 bases, with 6 bases between. CDR1 and CDR2 from the germline V gene are SGHTA and FQGNSA. CDR3 length: 13 residues.

This chain uses TRBV5-1 with TRBJ1-6; the D gene is possibly TRBD1 (6 bases). The CDR3 spans 15 residues. Germline V lookup: CDR1 SGHRS, CDR2 YFSETQ. The ends were cut back, 5 bases at V and 6 bases at J, with 15 bases in the middle. DNA of the CDR3: TGCGCCAGCAGGGGTACGGGGGCAGGTAATTCACCCCTCCACTTT. Protein sequence: CASRGTGAGNSPLHF.

This clone was counted a single time. The rearrangement joins TRBV3-1 (or the pseudogene TRBV3-2) to TRBJ1-3; D may be TRBD1 (6 bases). The CDR3 is 15 residues long. Germline CDR1 reads LGHDT; CDR2 reads YNNKEL (reference sequence). V was clipped by 0 bases and J by 4 bases, with 10 bases between them. The CDR3 DNA sequence: TGTGCCAGCAGCCAAGATGGGGGCGCGGGAAACACCATATATTTT. As protein: CASSQDGGAGNTIYF.

The chain combines TRBV6-2 or TRBV6-3 with TRBJ1-5; the D gene is possibly TRBD1 (6 bases). Trimming cost V 6 bases and J 2 bases, with 11 bases left between them. The CDR3 totals 14 residues. Per the germline V gene, CDR1 is MNHEY and CDR2 is SVGEGT. The DNA for the CDR3 is TGTGCCAGCAGGTACCCAGGGGGCAATCAGCCCCAGCATTTT. Its translation is CASRYPGGNQPQHF.

The table lists this clone with a few counts. V is TRBV30 and J is TRBJ1-2; D remains unclear. The CDR3 consists of 12 residues. Trimming shortened V by 5 bases and J by 2 bases, and 9 bases separated the two germline ends. The germline V gene has CDR1 GTSNPN and CDR2 SVGIG (reference sequence). CDR3 protein: CAWAGPNYGYTF. In DNA form, the CDR3 reads TGTGCCTGGGCAGGCCCCAACTATGGCTACACCTTC.

The V and J genes are TRBV7-9 and TRBJ1-1; D is unclear. Germline V gene lookup returns CDR1 SEHNR and CDR2 FQNEAQ (reference sequence). Trimming removed 5 bases at V and 1 base at J, with 8 bases between. The CDR3 runs 13 residues. CDR3 region: CASSVDGNTEAFF. Here the CDR3 DNA reads TGTGCCAGCAGCGTCGACGGGAACACTGAAGCTTTCTTT.